This T cell receptor (beta chain) emerged from a study of neurological immune-mediated disorders. This clonotype was counted at least ten times. This CDR3 is built from 15 residues. The germline V and J ends were trimmed by 4 bases and 4 bases, with 14 bases remaining between them. Germline V gives CDR1 SGHRS, CDR2 YFSETQ. TCRdb re-analysed the 5' RACE reads in MiXCR, keeping a single row per CDR3 protein. The data show tens of thousands of distinct CDR3 sequences, about 6% seen once. The sorted-subset TCR libraries were prepared using about 1 million CD4+ or CD8+ T cells as the starting material. The chain employs TRBV5-1 and TRBJ1-4; D gene uncertain. Sequencing used CD4+ T cells from blood. This clonotype originated in a woman aged 40-49 years in good health. This CDR3 reads CASSKTTASNEKLFF. CDR3 in DNA: TGCGCCAGCAGCAAAACTACAGCCAGTAATGAAAAACTGTTTTTT.